Below are 28 T cell receptor beta chains sequenced from a single sample in a study of shared clonotypes between healthy human individuals. Measured with immunoSEQ multiplex PCR; TCRdb has only the in-frame clones, and not every one. This sample has about 1.5 million clones, with 95% to 99% found just once. Sample: naive CD4+ T cells sorted from blood. Subset: CD45RA+ positively selected. The receptors stem from a man aged 25 to 40 in good health.

The chain links TRBV29-1 to TRBJ2-1; a weak D match, TRBD2 (6 bases). Looked up from germline, CDR1 is SQVTM and CDR2 is ANQGSEA. The CDR3 runs 11 residues. V was pared by 6 bases and J by 6 bases, with 9 bases between. CDR3 bases: TGCAGCGTCAGTAGCGGCAATGAGCAGTTCTTC. Translation gives CSVSSGNEQFF.

The J gene is TRBJ1-5, the V gene TRBV28; possible D gene TRBD1, 6 bases. CDR1 and CDR2 from the germline V gene are MDHEN and SYDVKM. The CDR3 length is 15 residues. Trimming shortened V by 5 bases and J by 6 bases, and 17 bases separated the two germline ends. CDR3 nucleotides: TGTGCCAGCAGTCCCTTAGGAGGGGACACTCAGCCCCAGCATTTT. Amino acids: CASSPLGGDTQPQHF.

This clone was observed once. The genes are TRBV7-6 and TRBJ2-1; 9 bases are a match to TRBD1. The V gene's germline CDR1 is SGHVS and CDR2 FNYEAQ. CDR3 length: 18 residues. Trimming removed 5 bases from V and 5 bases from J; junction bases left unmatched: 16. The CDR3 loop reads CASSKGPFRDRVNNEQFF. The CDR3 DNA reads TGTGCCAGCAGCAAAGGCCCTTTTCGGGACAGGGTAAACAATGAGCAGTTCTTC.

A remark on this clone: The same CDR3 also results from other DNA sequences found in this sample. The chain carries TRBV27 and TRBJ2-2; the D gene is possibly TRBD2 (5 bases). CDR1 MNHEY and CDR2 SMNVEV come from the germline V gene (reference sequence). The ends were cut back, 0 bases at V and 4 bases at J, with 6 bases in the middle. The CDR3 covers 14 residues. The CDR3 sequence: CASSLSAGTGELFF. DNA for the CDR3: TGTGCCAGCAGTTTATCGGCGGGCACCGGGGAGCTGTTTTTT.

This sequence joins TRBV28 and TRBJ1-2; possibly TRBD1 for D (5 bases). CDR1 and CDR2 from the germline V gene are MDHEN and SYDVKM. V dropped 11 bases and J dropped 5 bases, with 15 bases sitting between them. The CDR3 loop spans 12 amino acids. CDR3 bases: TGTGCCCTCTGGCAGGGAAGTTATGGCTACACCTTC. Its translation: CALWQGSYGYTF.

This clone was detected only once. This chain uses TRBV6-4 with TRBJ2-2; 8 bases are a match to TRBD1. Germline CDR1 and CDR2: MRHNA and SNTAGT. This CDR3 contains 15 residues. The ends lost 3 bases at V and 2 bases at J; junction bases unmatched: 2. CDR3 DNA: TGTGCCAGCAGTGAGGGGACAGGAAACACCGGGGAGCTGTTTTTT. It encodes CASSEGTGNTGELFF.

Only one count was recorded for this clone. This sequence joins TRBV29-1 and TRBJ1-1; possible D gene TRBD1, 6 bases. Germline loops: CDR1 SQVTM, CDR2 ANQGSEA. V lost 7 bases, J lost 7 bases, and 22 bases lay in between. CDR3 length: 14 residues. CDR3 residues: CSAHPRMGGNEAFF. DNA of the CDR3: TGCAGCGCCCACCCCCGGATGGGGGGCAATGAAGCTTTCTTT.

Comments on this clone: The same CDR3 also results from other DNA sequences found in this sample. This chain joins TRBV19 and TRBJ2-7, with D possibly TRBD1 on 5 matching bases. CDR1 LNHDA and CDR2 SQIVND come from the germline V gene (reference sequence). The CDR3 length is 13 residues. Between the trimmed V and J ends, which lost 5 bases and 0 bases, there was a span of 8 bases. In DNA, the CDR3 is TGTGCCAGTAGTGCCAGGGTCTCCTACGAGCAGTACTTC. Its translation: CASSARVSYEQYF. The whole variable domain, remainder taken from reference TRBV19 and TRBJ2-7, is DGGITQSPKYLFRKEGQNVTLSCEQNLNHDAMYWYRQDPGQGLRLIYYSQIVNDFQKGDIAEGYSVSREKKESFPLTVTSAQKNPTAFYLCASSARVSYEQYFGPGTRLTVT.

The chain joins TRBV28 to TRBJ1-1; a possible D gene is TRBD1 (5 bases). This CDR3 contains 14 residues. Trimming removed 7 bases from V and 0 bases from J, with 12 bases in between. Germline-derived CDR1 and CDR2 are MDHEN and SYDVKM. The CDR3 DNA is TGTGCCAGCACCGTACAGGCTATGAACACTGAAGCTTTCTTT. Translating gives CASTVQAMNTEAFF.

The V and J genes are TRBV7-3 and TRBJ1-5; no reliable D call. The CDR3 is 13 amino acids. V was shortened by 0 bases and J by 7 bases, with 7 bases between the two germline ends. Per germline, CDR1 SGHTA and CDR2 FQGTGA. DNA of the CDR3: TGTGCCAGCAGCTTAACGAGGGAACAGCCCCAGCATTTT. It codes for CASSLTREQPQHF.

The chain has TRBV4-1 and TRBJ1-6, with D maybe TRBD1 (6 bases). CDR1 and CDR2 (germline): MGHRA, YSYEKL. V was trimmed by 0 bases and J by 5 bases, leaving 14 bases between them. The CDR3 has 17 amino acids. The CDR3 protein is CASSQDRAGANNSPLHF. Written as DNA, the CDR3 is TGCGCCAGCAGCCAAGATAGGGCGGGGGCGAATAATTCACCCCTCCACTTT.

The chain uses TRBV7-2 and TRBJ1-5; the D gene is possibly TRBD1 (6 bases). Germline V lookup: CDR1 SGHTA, CDR2 FQGNSA. The CDR3 extends over 15 amino acids. The V end lost 2 bases, the J end lost 1 base, and 9 bases lay between the germline ends. The DNA of the CDR3 is TGTGCCAGCAGCTTAAACCAGGGGAGCAATCAGCCCCAGCATTTT. Its translation: CASSLNQGSNQPQHF.

The V and J genes are TRBV19 and TRBJ2-7; 7 bases agree with TRBD1. Trimming removed 1 base from V and 2 bases from J; junction bases left unmatched: 5. The germline V gene has CDR1 LNHDA and CDR2 SQIVND (reference sequence). There are 15 residues in the CDR3. The DNA of the CDR3 is TGTGCCAGTAGTATAGGGGGACAGCCGACCTACGAGCAGTACTTC. Its translation is CASSIGGQPTYEQYF.

The chain recombines TRBV4-1 with TRBJ2-3; D assignment may be TRBD1 or TRBD2 (5 bases each). V was cut by 3 bases and J by 6 bases, with 10 bases left in between. The V gene's germline CDR1 is MGHRA and CDR2 YSYEKL. The CDR3 loop spans 13 amino acids. This CDR3 reads CASSHTWGDTQYF. CDR3 bases: TGCGCCAGCAGCCACACTTGGGGGGATACGCAGTATTTT.

In regard to this clone: The same CDR3 is also encoded by other DNA sequences in this sample. The chain has TRBV18 and TRBJ1-4; D gene uncertain. Deletions cut 3 bases from V and 4 bases from J, with 6 bases between. The length of the CDR3 is 13 residues. The V gene's germline CDR1 is KGHSH and CDR2 LQKENI. CDR3 in DNA: TGTGCCAGCTCACCTAGGGATAATGAAAAACTGTTTTTT. It yields the protein CASSPRDNEKLFF.

V and J are TRBV29-1 and TRBJ2-7; D perhaps matches TRBD1 (6 bases). The CDR3 contains 12 residues. Trimming cost V 4 bases and J 5 bases, with 12 bases left between them. CDR1 is SQVTM, CDR2 ANQGSEA, per germline. CDR3 sequence reads: CSVVGTPNEQYF. The CDR3 DNA is TGCAGCGTTGTCGGGACACCCAACGAGCAGTACTTC.

The chain combines TRBV7-2 with TRBJ1-4, with D hard to call. The CDR3 runs to 15 residues. The ends were cut back, 5 bases at V and 0 bases at J, with 10 bases in the middle. Germline CDR1 is SGHTA and CDR2 is FQGNSA. CDR3 sequence: CASSRPRATNEKLFF. The CDR3 DNA is TGTGCCAGCAGCCGGCCTCGTGCAACTAATGAAAAACTGTTTTTT.

The J gene is TRBJ2-7, the V gene TRBV29-1; the D gene is possibly TRBD2 (6 bases). This CDR3 has 14 amino acids. Germline values: CDR1 SQVTM, CDR2 ANQGSEA. The V gene lost 6 bases and the J gene lost 7 bases, with 22 bases spanning the gap. The CDR3 sequence: CSVSTGREDWEQYF. In DNA form, the CDR3 reads TGCAGCGTCAGTACCGGCAGGGAGGATTGGGAGCAGTACTTC.

This sequence joins TRBV7-8 and TRBJ1-4; TRBD1 might be the D (5 bases). This CDR3 contains 14 residues. With 2 bases removed from V and 8 bases from J, the gap between germline ends came to 12 bases. CDR1 and CDR2 from the germline V gene are SGHVS and FQNEAQ. The CDR3 region is CASSLWDLGEKLFF. The CDR3 DNA follows: TGTGCCAGCAGCTTATGGGACTTGGGGGAAAAACTGTTTTTT.

The chain couples TRBV28 to TRBJ1-1; D call uncertain. Germline loops: CDR1 MDHEN, CDR2 SYDVKM. This CDR3 has 12 amino acids. V was cut by 2 bases and J by 11 bases, with 12 bases left in between. The CDR3, as DNA: TGTGCCAGCAGTTTAGCCCCAATCCTGGCTTTCTTT. The encoded protein is CASSLAPILAFF.

V and J are TRBV6-6 and TRBJ1-1, with unresolved D. Germline V gene data show CDR1 as MNHNY and CDR2 as SVGAGI (reference sequence). CDR3 length: 13 amino acids. The V end lost 2 bases, the J end lost 6 bases, and 10 bases lay between the germline ends. CDR3 nucleotide sequence: TGTGCCAGCAGTTACCCGACAATGGCTGAAGCTTTCTTT. This sequence encodes CASSYPTMAEAFF.

The chain carries TRBV7-2 and TRBJ2-5; 12 positions match TRBD2. This CDR3 region has 14 residues. With 4 bases clipped from V and 7 bases from J, the junction kept 4 bases outside the gene matches. Germline CDR1 and CDR2: SGHTA and FQGNSA. CDR3 amino acids: CASSSSGRAGTQYF. CDR3 DNA sequence: TGTGCCAGCAGCTCTAGCGGGAGGGCGGGGACCCAGTACTTC.

The gene calls are TRBV19 and TRBJ2-2; 9 bases align to TRBD2. CDR3 length: 15 amino acids. CDR1 and CDR2 (germline): LNHDA, SQIVND (reference sequence). The V and J ends lost 2 bases and 5 bases, in that order; junction bases with no gene match: 3. The CDR3 is CASSILAGITGELFF. The CDR3 nucleotides read TGTGCCAGTAGTATACTAGCGGGAATTACCGGGGAGCTGTTTTTT.

The V call is TRBV4-3, the J call TRBJ1-1; D gene unclear. Germline V lookup: CDR1 LGHNA, CDR2 YSLEER. The CDR3 length is 13 residues. V lost 0 bases to trimming and J lost 8 bases, with 10 bases between them. CDR3 nucleotide sequence: TGCGCCAGCAGCCAAGAGGGTCGACGGGAAGCTTTCTTT. Translating gives CASSQEGRREAFF.

V usage is TRBV6-5 and J usage is TRBJ1-5; 7 bases line up with TRBD1. Germline values: CDR1 MNHEY, CDR2 SVGAGI. This CDR3 region has 15 residues. The V segment lost 5 bases and the J segment 7 bases; nucleotides outside the gene matches: 11. DNA of the CDR3: TGTGCCAGCAGTCACAGGGGAGGTTCAGGACAGCCCCAGCATTTT. It yields the protein CASSHRGGSGQPQHF.

The chain couples TRBV7-3 to TRBJ2-5; D remains ambiguous. This CDR3 is built from 13 residues. Germline loops: CDR1 SGHTA, CDR2 FQGTGA. Trimming took 3 bases from V and 2 from J, leaving 7 bases between them. CDR3 loop: CASSLRAQETQYF. In DNA form, the CDR3 reads TGTGCCAGCAGCTTGAGAGCACAAGAGACCCAGTACTTC. Complete variable domain (other parts from reference TRBV7-3 and TRBJ2-5): GAGVSQTPSNKVTEKGKYVELRCDPISGHTALYWYRQSLGQGPEFLIYFQGTGAADDSGLPNDRFFAVRPEGSVSTLKIQRTERGDSAVYLCASSLRAQETQYFGPGTRLLVL.

This chain uses TRBV18 with TRBJ1-1, with D tentatively TRBD1 (5 bases). Germline V lookup: CDR1 KGHSH, CDR2 LQKENI. Trimming cost V 3 bases and J 1 base, with 12 bases left between them. The CDR3 runs to 15 residues. The CDR3, as DNA: TGTGCCAGCTCACCGACAGCCAGGGAGAACACTGAAGCTTTCTTT. This sequence encodes CASSPTARENTEAFF.

This chain uses TRBV6-5 with TRBJ1-3, with D unclear. Germline loops: CDR1 MNHEY, CDR2 SVGAGI. The CDR3 runs 16 residues. Trimming pared 2 bases from V and 4 bases from J, leaving 15 bases between. DNA of the CDR3: TGTGCCAGCAGTTACCAAAAGCCGGGCTTCGGAAACACCATATATTTT. This gives the protein CASSYQKPGFGNTIYF.